Listed here are 24 T cell receptor beta chains from one sample, sequenced in a study of human T cells and chemical hapten exposure. Time point noted: pre-sensitization, week 0. Treatment noted: therapeutic diphenylcyclopropenone sensitization with weekly scalp DPC. Using its own MiXCR run on the RACE reads, TCRdb lists one record per CDR3 protein. The sample carries 89,000 or so distinct CDR3 sequences, about 8% recorded once. This specimen consisted of whole blood, obtained in connection with sensitization to the hapten diphenylcyclopropenone (DPC). These receptors originate from a man between 40 and 49 years old with alopecia areata. Some clones in this sample may be carry-over from other donors' samples.

This clonotype was seen just once. This could be a read error, since a much larger clone is one nucleotide away. This chain joins TRBV14 and TRBJ2-1; 11 bases are a match to TRBD2. The CDR3 consists of 15 residues. Germline trimming cut 4 bases from V and 8 bases from J; bases unmatched to any gene: 7. From germline, CDR1 is SGHDN and CDR2 FVKESK. As DNA, the CDR3 is TGTGCCAGCAGCCGGGGACTAGCGGCCAGCGATGAGCAGTTCTTC. Protein product: CASSRGLAASDEQFF.

This clonotype was counted only a few times. The chain joins TRBV7-2 to TRBJ2-7; 9 nucleotides line up with TRBD1. Trimming at V came to 3 bases and at J to 4 bases, leaving 4 bases not matched to a gene. The CDR3 extends over 14 amino acids. Germline V gene lookup returns CDR1 SGHTA and CDR2 FQGNSA. The CDR3 coding sequence is TGTGCCAGCAGCTTGGACAGGGGAGGGTACGAGCAGTACTTC. Translation: CASSLDRGGYEQYF.

This clonotype came up many times. V is TRBV7-9 and J is TRBJ1-4; weak D call: TRBD1 (6 bases). V was pared by 2 bases and J by 5 bases, with 9 bases between. Germline V CDR1 and CDR2: SEHNR, FQNEAQ (reference sequence). The CDR3 sequence is 14 residues long. The CDR3 region has the DNA TGTGCCAGCAGCTTAAGGGGGGCAAATGAAAAACTGTTTTTT. It translates to CASSLRGANEKLFF.

The chain carries TRBV28 and TRBJ2-2; no definite D call. The length of the CDR3 is 13 residues. Trimming pared 3 bases from V and 2 bases from J, leaving 4 bases between. Germline V gene sequence: CDR1 MDHEN, CDR2 SYDVKM. CDR3 sequence reads: CASSFSNTGELFF. The CDR3 DNA reads TGTGCCAGCAGTTTTAGTAACACCGGGGAGCTGTTTTTT.

This clonotype has at least ten counts. J is TRBJ1-1 and V is TRBV7-3; D gene unclear. Germline V gene sequence: CDR1 SGHTA, CDR2 FQGTGA. This CDR3 spans 13 amino acids. The ends were cut back, 7 bases at V and 7 bases at J, with 16 bases in the middle. CDR3 sequence: CASTPGHGLEAFF. Here the CDR3 DNA reads TGTGCCAGCACCCCCGGTCACGGACTTGAAGCTTTCTTT.

The rearrangement joins TRBV7-2 to TRBJ1-6; D is ambiguous. With 9 bases removed from V and 9 bases from J, the gap between germline ends came to 9 bases. CDR1 and CDR2 (germline): SGHTA, FQGNSA. The CDR3 has 11 residues. Here the CDR3 DNA reads TGTGCCAGTTCTACGGGTTCACCCCTCCACTTT. This translates into CASSTGSPLHF. The variable domain in full, completed from reference TRBV7-2 and TRBJ1-6, reads GAGVSQSPSNKVTEKGKDVELRCDPISGHTALYWYRQSLGQGLEFLIYFQGNSAPDKSGLPSDRFSAERTGGSVSTLTIQRTQQEDSAVYLCASSTGSPLHFGNGTRLTVT.

This clonotype was seen ten or more times. The CDR3: CASSDGIHAQAFF. CDR3 sequence (DNA): TGTGCCAGCAGTGATGGTATTCACGCCCAAGCTTTCTTT. V usage is TRBV6-1 and J usage is TRBJ1-1; D not resolved. Trimming shortened V by 3 bases and J by 9 bases, and 14 bases separated the two germline ends. This CDR3 is 13 amino acids long. The germline V gene encodes CDR1 MNHNS and CDR2 SASEGT.

Many counts were recorded for this clonotype. As DNA, the CDR3 is TGTGCCAGAAGCTGGCGTGGTAAACCTAACGGCTCTGGGGCCAACGTCCTGACTTTC. This sequence encodes CARSWRGKPNGSGANVLTF. V and J are TRBV5-3 and TRBJ2-6; D not certain. TRBV5-3 is an ORF; its function is uncertain. The V end lost 3 bases, the J end lost 0 bases, and 19 bases lay between the germline ends. The CDR3 has 19 residues.

The gene calls are TRBV6-6 and TRBJ2-1; 7 bases agree with TRBD2. V was pared by 1 base and J by 7 bases, with 4 bases of the junction left unmatched. CDR1 and CDR2 (germline): MNHNY, SVGAGI (reference sequence). The CDR3 has 14 residues. CDR3 protein: CASSYYRSGNEQFF. The CDR3 nucleotides are TGTGCCAGCAGTTACTATCGTAGCGGGAATGAGCAGTTCTTC.

The sample holds many counts of this clonotype. V is TRBV5-1 and J is TRBJ2-5; no reliable D call. The ends were cut back, 2 bases at V and 3 bases at J, with 14 bases in the middle. The CDR3 has 15 residues. Germline V gene data show CDR1 as SGHRS and CDR2 as YFSETQ. The DNA for the CDR3 is TGCGCCAGCAGCTTTTCTCCCGGGTCTGAAGAGACCCAGTACTTC. It yields the protein CASSFSPGSEETQYF.

This chain joins TRBV18 and TRBJ2-1; TRBD2 is a possible D gene (5 bases). This CDR3 is built from 11 residues. Per germline, CDR1 KGHSH and CDR2 LQKENI. The V gene lost 3 bases and the J gene lost 9 bases, with 6 bases spanning the gap. The CDR3, as DNA: TGTGCCAGCTCACCCCGGGGTGAGCAGTTCTTC. It specifies CASSPRGEQFF.

The V call is TRBV3-1, the J call TRBJ1-6; maybe TRBD1 (6 bases). The V gene's germline CDR1 is LGHDT and CDR2 YNNKEL (reference sequence). V was clipped by 3 bases and J by 8 bases, with 8 bases between them. This CDR3 is 13 amino acids long. CDR3 sequence (DNA): TGTGCCAGCAGCCAGAACAGGGATTCACCCCTCCACTTT. Translation gives CASSQNRDSPLHF.

The sample holds many counts of this clonotype. The V and J genes are TRBV12-3 or TRBV12-4 and TRBJ2-2, with D unresolved. V was cut by 4 bases and J by 7 bases, with 7 bases left in between. The CDR3 is 12 amino acids. The CDR3 region is CASSYRSGELFF. As DNA, the CDR3 is TGTGCCAGCAGTTACCGGAGCGGGGAGCTGTTTTTT.

The sample holds many counts of this clonotype. The chain uses TRBV29-1 and TRBJ2-2; D could derive from TRBD1 or TRBD2 (5 bases each). The CDR3 covers 14 residues. Germline V lookup: CDR1 SQVTM, CDR2 ANQGSEA. V lost 5 bases and J 7 bases, leaving 17 bases between the germline ends. The CDR3, as DNA: TGCAGCGTTTCGGGGACCACCAATCTCGGGGAGCTGTTTTTT. Its protein is CSVSGTTNLGELFF.

This clonotype was detected a few times. This rearrangement joins TRBV6-2 or TRBV6-3 to TRBJ2-1, with 7 bases fitting TRBD1. The CDR3 has 15 residues. With 7 bases clipped from V and 2 bases from J, the junction kept 8 bases outside the gene matches. CDR1 and CDR2 (germline): MNHEY, SVGEGT. CDR3 nucleotides: TGTGCCAGCACCCCGACAGGGAACCCCTACAATGAGCAGTTCTTC. This translates into CASTPTGNPYNEQFF.

V is TRBV5-1 and J is TRBJ2-3; TRBD2 agrees at 13 bases. Germline V CDR1 and CDR2: SGHRS, YFSETQ. V lost 4 bases, J lost 0 bases, and 8 bases stayed unmatched. The CDR3 runs 18 residues. CDR3 residues: CASSAGLAGTSSTDTQYF. CDR3 DNA: TGCGCCAGCAGCGCGGGACTAGCGGGGACTTCTAGCACAGATACGCAGTATTTT.

This clonotype was seen ten or more times. The gene calls are TRBV19 and TRBJ2-1; TRBD2 might be the D (7 bases). Trimming removed 3 bases from V and 8 bases from J, with 14 bases in between. The germline gives CDR1 LNHDA, CDR2 SQIVND (reference sequence). The CDR3 sequence is 14 residues long. The CDR3 nucleotides read TGTGCCAGTAGTATGGGGGGGCTCTTGCATGAGCAGTTCTTC. Translated, it gives CASSMGGLLHEQFF.

This clonotype was seen many times. The V and J genes are TRBV7-2 and TRBJ2-7; D is tentatively TRBD1 or TRBD2 (5 bases each). The germline CDR1 and CDR2 sequences are SGHTA and FQGNSA. The CDR3 length is 14 residues. V was pared by 5 bases and J by 12 bases, with 23 bases between. The CDR3 DNA sequence: TGTGCCAGCAGCGCGCACCCCGACAGCCCGAGCGGGTACTTC. Encoded protein: CASSAHPDSPSGYF.

This clonotype was observed many times. One end of the junction is discordant with germline, which a read error may explain. The chain combines TRBV7-9 with TRBJ2-3; D is unresolved. This CDR3 has 15 residues. The germline gives CDR1 SEHNR, CDR2 FQNEAQ (reference sequence). CDR3 coding DNA: TGTGCCAGCAGCATAGCCTCGGGCTCCACAGATACGCAGTATTTT. Translated: CASSIASGSTDTQYF.

The J gene is TRBJ2-5, the V gene TRBV4-1; D is ambiguous. Germline V CDR1 and CDR2: MGHRA, YSYEKL. Trimming shortened V by 0 bases and J by 5 bases, and 19 bases separated the two germline ends. The CDR3 runs to 17 residues. CDR3 in DNA: TGCGCCAGCAGCCAAGATATTAGGACCGCCGGTTGGGAGACCCAGTACTTC. It translates to CASSQDIRTAGWETQYF.

The genes are TRBV5-1 and TRBJ2-7, with 16 nucleotides matching TRBD2. The CDR3 is 16 amino acids. In germline, CDR1 is SGHRS, CDR2 YFSETQ. J gave up 1 base and V 3 bases, and 1 base lay outside the gene matches. CDR3 in DNA: TGCGCCAGCAGCTGGGGACTAGCGGGAGGGTCCTACGAGCAGTACTTC. Amino acids: CASSWGLAGGSYEQYF. Based on the CDR3 plus reference TRBV5-1 and TRBJ2-7, the full variable domain is KAGVTQTPRYLIKTRGQQVTLSCSPISGHRSVSWYQQTPGQGLQFLFEYFSETQRNKGNFPGRFSGRQFSNSRSEMNVSTLELGDSALYLCASSWGLAGGSYEQYFGPGTRLTVT.

V is TRBV6-2 or TRBV6-3 and J is TRBJ2-3; maybe TRBD1 (6 bases). Germline V gene data show CDR1 as MNHEY and CDR2 as SVGEGT. The length of the CDR3 is 13 residues. The V and J ends lost 7 bases and 2 bases respectively, with 10 bases between them. CDR3 DNA: TGTGCCAGCACGAGGGACATCACAGATACGCAGTATTTT. Amino acid sequence: CASTRDITDTQYF.

This clonotype was seen repeatedly, ten times or more. The chain uses TRBV30 and TRBJ2-6; D gene uncertain. V shed 3 bases and J shed 4 bases, with 10 bases lying between them. Germline V gives CDR1 GTSNPN, CDR2 SVGIG (reference sequence). This CDR3 comprises 14 residues. The CDR3 region has the DNA TGTGCCTGGAGGATTTTTGCCGGGGCCAACGTCCTGACTTTC. Translated, it gives CAWRIFAGANVLTF.

The rearrangement links TRBV9 to TRBJ2-5, with D perhaps TRBD1 (6 bases). The CDR3 sequence is 16 residues long. Trimming pared 4 bases from V and 1 base from J, leaving 17 bases between. Germline CDR1 reads SGDLS; CDR2 reads YYNGEE. The CDR3 sequence is CASSTGTGSPQETQYF. As DNA, the CDR3 is TGTGCCAGCAGCACTGGAACAGGGTCCCCCCAAGAGACCCAGTACTTC.